These 26 T cell receptor beta chains were sequenced from one sample in a study of T cell responses to AZD1222 COVID-19 vaccine. Here immunoSEQ multiplex PCR was the method, and the copy in TCRdb shows in-frame clones only, minus some. In the table there are some 110,000 clones, around 91% of which are singletons. This specimen was peripheral blood, taken on day 0 of AZD1222 vaccination. Every receptor here comes from an adult in good health.

V and J are TRBV6-5 and TRBJ1-2; D remains ambiguous. Trimming removed 2 bases at V and 1 base at J, with 11 bases between. CDR3 length: 15 amino acids. In germline, CDR1 is MNHEY, CDR2 SVGAGI. The DNA for the CDR3 is TGTGCCAGCAGTTACGTGGCAGAGATTAACTATGGCTACACCTTC. This gives the protein CASSYVAEINYGYTF.

V is TRBV5-4 and J is TRBJ1-2, with 11 bases lining up with TRBD1. With 1 base clipped from V and 6 bases from J, the junction kept 8 bases outside the gene matches. The length of the CDR3 is 16 residues. Per germline, CDR1 SGHNT and CDR2 YYREEE (reference sequence). The CDR3 here is CASSLSRTGGVNGYTF. The CDR3, as DNA: TGTGCCAGCAGCTTGTCGAGGACAGGGGGCGTCAATGGCTACACCTTC. The full variable domain, completed using reference TRBV5-4 and TRBJ1-2, is ETGVTQSPTHLIKTRGQQVTLRCSSQSGHNTVSWYQQALGQGPQFIFQYYREEENGRGNFPPRFSGLQFPNYSSELNVNALELDDSALYLCASSLSRTGGVNGYTFGSGTRLTVV.

CDR3 in DNA: TGTGCCAGCAGCAAGTGGGGGGGCCTGGGTGAGACCCAGTACTTC. Amino acid sequence: CASSKWGGLGETQYF. The chain joins TRBV13 to TRBJ2-5; possible D gene TRBD2, 7 bases. The germline gives CDR1 PRHDT, CDR2 FYEKMQ (reference sequence). V lost 5 bases, J lost 5 bases, and 18 bases lay in between. The CDR3 is 15 amino acids. Full variable domain (remainder filled in from reference TRBV13 and TRBJ2-5): AAGVIQSPRHLIKEKRETATLKCYPIPRHDTVYWYQQGPGQDPQFLISFYEKMQSDKGSIPDRFSAQQFSDYHSELNMSSLELGDSALYFCASSKWGGLGETQYFGPGTRLLVL.

This clone was recorded only once. The gene calls are TRBV5-1 and TRBJ2-2; D remains unclear. Between the trimmed V and J ends, which lost 3 bases and 2 bases, there was a span of 11 bases. This CDR3 comprises 15 residues. Looked up from germline, CDR1 is SGHRS and CDR2 is YFSETQ. The CDR3 sequence: CASSYWSVNTGELFF. The DNA of the CDR3 is TGCGCCAGCAGCTACTGGTCGGTTAACACCGGGGAGCTGTTTTTT.

The chain has TRBV3-1 (or the pseudogene TRBV3-2) and TRBJ2-7, with D maybe TRBD2 (6 bases). With 1 base removed from V and 5 bases from J, the gap between germline ends came to 9 bases. Germline CDR1 and CDR2: LGHDT and YNNKEL (reference sequence). CDR3 length equals 13 residues. The CDR3 DNA reads as TGTGCCAGCAGCCAAGGTGGAGGGGACGAGCAGTACGTC. Translation: CASSQGGGDEQYV.

The V and J genes are TRBV11-3 and TRBJ1-1, with D possibly TRBD1 on 5 matching bases. Between the trimmed V and J ends, which lost 1 base and 6 bases, there was a span of 15 bases. Germline CDR1 and CDR2: SGHNT and YENEEA. CDR3 length: 15 amino acids. CDR3 sequence reads: CASSLGGRQTAEAFF. Written as DNA, the CDR3 is TGTGCCAGCAGCTTAGGGGGCAGGCAGACAGCTGAAGCTTTCTTT.

V and J are TRBV3-1 (or the pseudogene TRBV3-2) and TRBJ1-1; D unclear. This CDR3 contains 14 residues. Germline values: CDR1 LGHDT, CDR2 YNNKEL (reference sequence). Deletions cut 8 bases from V and 4 bases from J, with 17 bases between. This CDR3 is CASFMRGIGTEAFF. CDR3 sequence (DNA): TGTGCCAGCTTTATGCGCGGTATCGGCACTGAAGCTTTCTTT.

This clone was observed once. The chain recombines TRBV7-3 with TRBJ2-1, with a tentative D call TRBD2 (6 bases). CDR1 is SGHTA and CDR2 is FQGTGA in the germline V gene. V lost 3 bases to trimming and J lost 5 bases, with 11 bases between them. This CDR3 has 14 residues. CDR3 in amino acids: CASSFGGAHNEQFF. CDR3 nucleotides: TGTGCCAGCAGCTTTGGCGGGGCGCACAATGAGCAGTTCTTC.

The rearrangement joins TRBV18 to TRBJ2-4, with a weak D call TRBD1 (6 bases). Trimming stripped 2 bases from V and 0 bases from J, with 17 bases between. CDR3 length equals 18 residues. Germline V gene lookup returns CDR1 KGHSH and CDR2 LQKENI. This CDR3 reads CASSPKGRGALAKNIQYF. The CDR3 region has the DNA TGTGCCAGCTCACCAAAGGGCAGGGGTGCTCTAGCCAAAAACATTCAGTACTTC.

This clone was counted a single time. The chain uses TRBV24-1 and TRBJ1-1; 7 bases align to TRBD1. With V trimmed by 7 bases and J by 2 bases, 3 bases remained unmatched. CDR3 length: 13 residues. CDR1 is KGHDR, CDR2 SFDVKD, per germline. For the CDR3, the DNA is TGTGCCACCAGAAACAGGGGAAACACTGAAGCTTTCTTT. The encoded protein is CATRNRGNTEAFF.

This chain connects TRBV5-4 to TRBJ2-3; D gene uncertain. This CDR3 is 15 amino acids long. The ends were cut back, 0 bases at V and 8 bases at J, with 16 bases in the middle. From germline, CDR1 is SGHNT and CDR2 YYREEE (reference sequence). CDR3 sequence: CASSLDYIGFGTQYF. Here the CDR3 DNA reads TGTGCCAGCAGCTTGGATTATATTGGGTTCGGTACGCAGTATTTT.

The rearrangement uses TRBV6-5 and TRBJ2-1; weak D call: TRBD2 (7 bases). Germline lookup yields CDR1 MNHEY and CDR2 SVGAGI. The CDR3 runs to 15 residues. Deletions cut 3 bases from V and 7 bases from J, with 16 bases between. The CDR3 nucleotides read TGTGCCAGCAGTTATGGGGGGGGCCTCCTTAATGAGCAGTTCTTC. Amino acids: CASSYGGGLLNEQFF.

The rearrangement links TRBV3-1 (or the pseudogene TRBV3-2) to TRBJ2-1; 9 positions match TRBD2. J was trimmed by 4 bases and V by 5 bases; bases with no gene match: 9. Germline V lookup: CDR1 LGHDT, CDR2 YNNKEL (reference sequence). The CDR3 consists of 16 residues. The CDR3 region is CASSMGGSGGYNEQFF. CDR3 DNA sequence: TGTGCCAGCAGCATGGGGGGTAGCGGGGGATACAATGAGCAGTTCTTC.

The chain employs TRBV18 and TRBJ2-3, with 14 bases identical to TRBD2. Germline loops: CDR1 KGHSH, CDR2 LQKENI. The V gene end was trimmed by 3 bases and the J gene end by 5 bases; junction bases not matched to a gene: 10. The CDR3 contains 18 residues. The CDR3 protein is CASSPPGTSGGRGDTQYF. DNA for the CDR3: TGTGCCAGCTCACCCCCGGGGACTAGCGGGGGCCGGGGAGATACGCAGTATTTT.

The rearrangement joins TRBV30 to TRBJ2-1, with D possibly being TRBD1 or TRBD2 (5 bases each). V dropped 5 bases and J dropped 0 bases, with 8 bases sitting between them. The CDR3 runs to 13 residues. The germline gives CDR1 GTSNPN, CDR2 SVGIG (reference sequence). CDR3 region: CAWVGGSYNEQFF. CDR3 in DNA: TGTGCCTGGGTTGGGGGCTCCTACAATGAGCAGTTCTTC.

V usage is TRBV6-5 and J usage is TRBJ1-4; D call uncertain. In germline, CDR1 is MNHEY, CDR2 SVGAGI. This CDR3 spans 15 amino acids. Trimming pared 6 bases from V and 3 bases from J, leaving 14 bases between. The CDR3 sequence: CASSSGPRPNEKLFF. The CDR3 DNA sequence: TGTGCCAGCAGCAGTGGACCCCGACCTAATGAAAAACTGTTTTTT.

This sequence joins TRBV6-6 and TRBJ1-1, with a possible D match to TRBD1 (5 bases). The CDR3 contains 16 residues. The ends were cut back, 6 bases at V and 0 bases at J, with 17 bases in the middle. Per germline, CDR1 MNHNY and CDR2 SVGAGI (reference sequence). CDR3 residues: CASSLGLTRLNTEAFF. For the CDR3, the DNA is TGTGCCAGCAGCCTGGGACTGACGAGGCTGAACACTGAAGCTTTCTTT.

This chain uses TRBV19 with TRBJ1-2; D remains unclear. Germline CDR1 and CDR2: LNHDA and SQIVND (reference sequence). The CDR3 contains 13 residues. The germline V and J ends were trimmed by 6 bases and 7 bases, with 15 bases remaining between them. Here the CDR3 reads CASSHGRQLGYTF. CDR3 DNA: TGTGCCAGTAGCCACGGGAGGCAACTTGGCTACACCTTC.

The rearrangement uses TRBV6-5 and TRBJ1-2; weak D call: TRBD1 (6 bases). Germline V gene sequence: CDR1 MNHEY, CDR2 SVGAGI. CDR3 length: 14 residues. V dropped 6 bases and J dropped 2 bases, with 13 bases sitting between them. For the CDR3, the DNA is TGTGCCAGCAGACCCACAGGGACGAACTATGGCTACACCTTC. Residues: CASRPTGTNYGYTF.

The chain links TRBV5-1 to TRBJ2-1; D remains unclear. The CDR3 sequence is 15 residues long. With 0 bases removed from V and 6 bases from J, the gap between germline ends came to 13 bases. Germline V gives CDR1 SGHRS, CDR2 YFSETQ. Here the CDR3 reads CASSLDVRLRNEQFF. The DNA of the CDR3 is TGCGCCAGCAGCTTGGACGTACGCCTCCGCAATGAGCAGTTCTTC.

Of note for this clone: The junction shows a germline mismatch at one end, possibly a read error. The rearrangement uses TRBV2 and TRBJ1-3; no clear D gene. This CDR3 spans 14 amino acids. Germline-derived CDR1 and CDR2 are SNHLY and FYNNEI. Written as DNA, the CDR3 is TGTGCCAGCAGGGAAGGGATGGCTGGAAACACCATATATTTT. This encodes CASREGMAGNTIYF.

In nucleotides, the CDR3 is TGTGCCAGCAGACAGGGGAATAGCAATCAGCCCCAGCATTTT. Amino acids: CASRQGNSNQPQHF. The gene calls are TRBV2 and TRBJ1-5, with 7 nucleotides matching TRBD1. The junction had 2 bases not matched to a gene; V was cut back by 6 bases and J by 0 bases. This CDR3 is 14 amino acids long. Looked up from germline, CDR1 is SNHLY and CDR2 is FYNNEI.

The chain joins TRBV5-1 to TRBJ2-2; D gene ambiguous. Trimming stripped 8 bases from V and 3 bases from J, with 11 bases between. The CDR3 length is 13 residues. Per the germline V gene, CDR1 is SGHRS and CDR2 is YFSETQ. The CDR3 nucleotides are TGCGCCAGTAAACGGGCAGACACCGGGGAGCTGTTTTTT. Translation: CASKRADTGELFF.

The rearrangement links TRBV6-6 to TRBJ2-7; 11 nucleotides agree with TRBD1. The V gene's germline CDR1 is MNHNY and CDR2 SVGAGI (reference sequence). This CDR3 spans 14 amino acids. V gave up 6 bases and J gave up 3 bases; unmatched junction bases: 4. The CDR3 protein is CASRKGQGGYEQYF. The CDR3 DNA reads as TGTGCCAGCAGGAAGGGACAGGGGGGCTACGAGCAGTACTTC.

This clone was counted between two and nine times. The CDR3 region has the DNA TGTGCCAGCAGCTTAGGGACAGGGGGCAACGAGCAGTACTTC. It is translated as CASSLGTGGNEQYF. The chain has TRBV7-9 and TRBJ2-7; the match to TRBD1 covers 11 bases. J lost 5 bases, V lost 1 base, and 1 base had no gene match. Looked up from germline, CDR1 is SEHNR and CDR2 is FQNEAQ (reference sequence). This CDR3 spans 14 amino acids.

J is TRBJ1-5 and V is TRBV4-1; D unresolved. The germline V gene encodes CDR1 MGHRA and CDR2 YSYEKL. The CDR3 is 14 amino acids. The V and J ends lost 0 bases and 0 bases respectively, with 3 bases between them. The chain's CDR3 is CASSQDVSNQPQHF. The CDR3 nucleotides read TGCGCCAGCAGCCAAGACGTTAGCAATCAGCCCCAGCATTTT.